This entry describes one TCR beta chain. Its target is not known. The assay was immunoSEQ multiplex PCR, and TCRdb's table has in-frame clones only and misses some. Of 45,000 to 65,000 clones listed, around 84% are singletons. The V gene's germline CDR1 is SGHRS and CDR2 YFSETQ. The V end lost 4 bases, the J end lost 1 base, and 12 bases lay between the germline ends. The CDR3 has 14 residues. The sample comes from a study of vaccination effects on CD4 cells after COVID-19. The culture ran for approximately 11 days before CD4+ T cells were isolated. Subjects were given two BNT162b2 or mRNA-1273 vaccine doses.

The material sequenced was CD4+ T cells from PBMCs cultured without peptide, taken after COVID-19 vaccination. This chain connects TRBV5-1 to TRBJ2-7, with D tentatively TRBD2 (6 bases). This TCR was recovered from a human donor who received a COVID-19 vaccine. CDR3 sequence: CASSPGGASYEQYF. CDR3 DNA sequence: TGCGCCAGCAGCCCGGGCGGGGCATCCTACGAGCAGTACTTC.